The 15 T cell receptor beta chains given below trace back to one sample, sequenced in a study of blood T cell repertoires in COVID-19. The assay was immunoSEQ multiplex PCR, and TCRdb's table has in-frame clones only and misses some. The sample records over 200,000 clones, roughly nine tenths being singletons. The sequenced material came from peripheral blood. The receptors originated from a man between 60 and 75 years old who had recovered from COVID-19.

V gene TRBV6-6 combines with J gene TRBJ1-5; the D gene is possibly TRBD1 (6 bases). This CDR3 spans 15 amino acids. CDR1 and CDR2 (germline): MNHNY, SVGAGI (reference sequence). With 7 bases removed from V and 4 bases from J, the gap between germline ends came to 17 bases. In DNA, the CDR3 is TGTGCCAGCACTAAAGAAACAGGGTGGAATCAGCCCCAGCATTTT. Amino acids: CASTKETGWNQPQHF.

The CDR3 sequence: CASSTPGRGANVLTF. CDR3 nucleotide sequence: TGTGCCAGCAGTACCCCAGGGCGTGGGGCCAACGTCCTGACTTTC. V is TRBV25-1 and J is TRBJ2-6; maybe TRBD1 (5 bases). The CDR3 runs to 15 residues. V dropped 5 bases and J dropped 3 bases, with 11 bases sitting between them. The germline gives CDR1 MGHDK, CDR2 SYGVNS.

This chain joins TRBV5-1 and TRBJ1-3; 7 bases map to TRBD1. The CDR3 length is 14 residues. V dropped 6 bases and J dropped 2; count of bases not matched to a gene: 5. Germline CDR1 is SGHRS and CDR2 is YFSETQ. The CDR3, as DNA: TGCGCCAGCACGGAGGGGGCGACTGGAAACACCATATATTTT. This encodes CASTEGATGNTIYF.

The chain employs TRBV7-9 and TRBJ2-3; 11 nucleotides match TRBD2. The CDR3 is 17 amino acids. Trimming removed 2 bases from V and 3 bases from J; junction bases left unmatched: 7. Germline values: CDR1 SEHNR, CDR2 FQNEAQ (reference sequence). DNA of the CDR3: TGTGCCAGCAGCTTAACTAGCGGGGGCCTACTGACAGATACGCAGTATTTT. This sequence encodes CASSLTSGGLLTDTQYF.

The chain carries TRBV7-2 and TRBJ2-2; 9 bases are a match to TRBD1. This CDR3 region has 14 residues. CDR1 and CDR2 (germline): SGHTA, FQGNSA. J was trimmed by 3 bases and V by 4 bases; bases with no gene match: 0. The CDR3 sequence is CASSWDRDTGELFF. In DNA, the CDR3 is TGTGCCAGCAGCTGGGACAGGGACACCGGGGAGCTGTTTTTT.

The chain has TRBV4-1 and TRBJ2-1; TRBD1 is a possible D gene (6 bases). V gave up 2 bases and J gave up 9 bases, with 20 bases separating them. CDR1 MGHRA and CDR2 YSYEKL come from the germline V gene. CDR3 length: 16 amino acids. CDR3 bases: TGCGCCAGCAGCCAACCGAGCGGAAACGACAGGAGTGAGCAGTTCTTC. Its translation is CASSQPSGNDRSEQFF.

J is TRBJ1-5 and V is TRBV18, with D perhaps matching TRBD1 (6 bases). Trimming shortened V by 6 bases and J by 4 bases, and 16 bases separated the two germline ends. The CDR3 has 15 residues. Germline V gene data show CDR1 as KGHSH and CDR2 as LQKENI. CDR3 sequence: CASSLMDSHNQPQHF. CDR3 sequence (DNA): TGTGCCAGCTCTCTTATGGACAGCCATAATCAGCCCCAGCATTTT.

This clone occurred once. The rearrangement joins TRBV11-2 to TRBJ2-2, with TRBD2 matching over 7 bases. The CDR3 sequence is 15 residues long. The germline CDR1 and CDR2 sequences are SGHAT and FQNNGV. The V segment lost 3 bases and the J segment 7 bases; nucleotides outside the gene matches: 8. CDR3 sequence (DNA): TGTGCCAGCAGCTTCTTCGGGACTAATATCGGGGAGCTGTTTTTT. Residues: CASSFFGTNIGELFF.

V usage is TRBV25-1 and J usage is TRBJ1-2; 8 nucleotides match TRBD1. V shed 5 bases, J shed 4 bases, and the junction held 6 bases outside the gene matches. The CDR3 has 14 amino acids. The germline gives CDR1 MGHDK, CDR2 SYGVNS. The CDR3 reads CASSPDRGPYGYTF. The CDR3 nucleotides are TGTGCCAGCAGTCCCGACAGGGGCCCCTATGGCTACACCTTC.

The chain couples TRBV7-3 to TRBJ2-1; a weak D match, TRBD2 (5 bases). Per germline, CDR1 SGHTA and CDR2 FQGTGA. This CDR3 spans 16 amino acids. Trimming left V 0 bases short and J 1 base short, with 10 bases between. CDR3 in DNA: TGTGCCAGCAGCTTAACCGGGGTGGAATCCTACAATGAGCAGTTCTTC. Translated: CASSLTGVESYNEQFF.

The rearrangement links TRBV5-6 to TRBJ1-1; the D gene is possibly TRBD1 (5 bases). The CDR3 runs 15 residues. CDR1 and CDR2 from the germline V gene are SGHDT and YYEEEE. Trimming pared 0 bases from V and 1 base from J, leaving 10 bases between. The chain's CDR3 is CASSLAGGRNTEAFF. The CDR3 bases are TGTGCCAGCAGCTTGGCCGGGGGTCGGAACACTGAAGCTTTCTTT.

V gene TRBV19 combines with J gene TRBJ2-3; 10 bases are a match to TRBD1. CDR1 is LNHDA, CDR2 SQIVND, per germline (reference sequence). The CDR3 runs to 16 residues. V lost 2 bases and J lost 1; bases outside the gene matches: 3. The CDR3 coding sequence is TGTGCCAGTAGTATAAGGGGGACAGGGGGCACAGATACGCAGTATTTT. Its translation is CASSIRGTGGTDTQYF.

The genes are TRBV5-1 and TRBJ2-7; D is ambiguous. Germline V CDR1 and CDR2: SGHRS, YFSETQ. The CDR3 contains 14 residues. V dropped 4 bases and J dropped 2 bases, with 13 bases sitting between them. CDR3 bases: TGCGCCAGCAGCGTTGGTGCGGAGACCTACGAGCAGTACTTC. As protein: CASSVGAETYEQYF.

The J gene is TRBJ2-1, the V gene TRBV5-1, with 7 bases that match TRBD1. The CDR3 is 15 residues long. The J segment lost 6 bases and the V segment lost 7 bases, leaving 13 bases of the junction unmatched. Germline-derived CDR1 and CDR2 are SGHRS and YFSETQ. The CDR3 coding sequence is TGCGCCAGCCGTCCCTCCTACAGGGGTCGCAATGAGCAGTTCTTC. It yields the protein CASRPSYRGRNEQFF.

The chain couples TRBV4-1 to TRBJ1-2; possibly TRBD1 for D (6 bases). Between the trimmed V and J ends, which lost 2 bases and 7 bases, there was a span of 11 bases. Germline V lookup: CDR1 MGHRA, CDR2 YSYEKL. The CDR3 is made up of 13 amino acids. The CDR3 DNA sequence: TGCGCCAGCAGCCAACCCAGGGGTGTTGGCTACACCTTC. Translation: CASSQPRGVGYTF.